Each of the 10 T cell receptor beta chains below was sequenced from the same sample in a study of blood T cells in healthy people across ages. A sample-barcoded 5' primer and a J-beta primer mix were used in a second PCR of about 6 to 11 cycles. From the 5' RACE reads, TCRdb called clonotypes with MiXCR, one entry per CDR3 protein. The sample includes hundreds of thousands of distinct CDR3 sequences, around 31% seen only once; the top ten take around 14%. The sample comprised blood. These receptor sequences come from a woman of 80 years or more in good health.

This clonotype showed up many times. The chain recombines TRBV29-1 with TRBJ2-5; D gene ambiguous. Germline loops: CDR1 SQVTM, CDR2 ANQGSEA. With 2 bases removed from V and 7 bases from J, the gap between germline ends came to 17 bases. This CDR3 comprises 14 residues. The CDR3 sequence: CSVEKRVPDGTQYF. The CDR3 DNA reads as TGCAGCGTTGAAAAACGGGTCCCGGACGGGACCCAGTACTTC.

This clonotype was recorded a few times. As DNA, the CDR3 is TGTGCCAGCAGCGGAAACGGGCCCAGCTACGAGCAGTACTTC. Translating gives CASSGNGPSYEQYF. The V gene is TRBV28, the J gene TRBJ2-7; no clear D. V was trimmed by 6 bases and J by 3 bases, leaving 15 bases between them. This CDR3 is 14 amino acids long. From germline, CDR1 is MDHEN and CDR2 SYDVKM.

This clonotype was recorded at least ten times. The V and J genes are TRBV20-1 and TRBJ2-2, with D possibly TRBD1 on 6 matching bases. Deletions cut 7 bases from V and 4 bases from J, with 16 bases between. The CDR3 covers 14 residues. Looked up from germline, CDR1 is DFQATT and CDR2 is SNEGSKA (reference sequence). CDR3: CSVQQGGGTGELFF. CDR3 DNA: TGCAGTGTTCAACAGGGCGGCGGCACCGGGGAGCTGTTTTTT.

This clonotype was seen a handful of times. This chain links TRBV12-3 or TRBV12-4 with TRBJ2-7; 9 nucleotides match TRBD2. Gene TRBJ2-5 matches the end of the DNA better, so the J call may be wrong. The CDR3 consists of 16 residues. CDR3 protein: CASSFYSGGRVETQYF. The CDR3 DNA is TGTGCCAGCAGTTTTTATAGCGGGGGCAGGGTAGAGACCCAGTACTTC.

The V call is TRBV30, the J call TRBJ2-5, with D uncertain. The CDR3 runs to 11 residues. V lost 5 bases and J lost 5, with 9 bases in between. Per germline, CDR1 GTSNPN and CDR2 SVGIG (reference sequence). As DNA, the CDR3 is TGTGCCTGGGCCCAAGGCGAGACCCAGTACTTC. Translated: CAWAQGETQYF.

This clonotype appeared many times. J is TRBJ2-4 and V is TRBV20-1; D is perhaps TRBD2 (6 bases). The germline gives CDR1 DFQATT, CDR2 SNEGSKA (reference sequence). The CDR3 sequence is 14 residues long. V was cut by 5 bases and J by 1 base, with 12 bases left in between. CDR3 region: CSALGSGAKNIQYF. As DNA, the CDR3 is TGCAGTGCTTTGGGGAGCGGGGCCAAAAACATTCAGTACTTC.

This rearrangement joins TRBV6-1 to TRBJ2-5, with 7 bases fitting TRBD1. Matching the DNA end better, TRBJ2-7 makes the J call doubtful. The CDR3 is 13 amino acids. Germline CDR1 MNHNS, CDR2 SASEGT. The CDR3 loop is CASRGRGTYEQYF. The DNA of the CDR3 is TGTGCCAGCAGAGGCAGGGGGACCTACGAGCAGTACTTC.

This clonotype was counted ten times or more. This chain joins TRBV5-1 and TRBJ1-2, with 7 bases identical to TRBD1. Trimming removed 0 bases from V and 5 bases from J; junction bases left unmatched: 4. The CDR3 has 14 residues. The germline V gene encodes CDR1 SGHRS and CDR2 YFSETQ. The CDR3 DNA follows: TGCGCCAGCAGCTTGGAGGGACAGCAATATGGCTACACCTTC. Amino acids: CASSLEGQQYGYTF.

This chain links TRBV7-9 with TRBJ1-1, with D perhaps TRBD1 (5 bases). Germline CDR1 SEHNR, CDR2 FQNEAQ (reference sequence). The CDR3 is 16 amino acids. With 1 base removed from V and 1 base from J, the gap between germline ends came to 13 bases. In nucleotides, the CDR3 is TGTGCCAGCAGCTTAGAGTCAGGGTCCGGGAACACTGAAGCTTTCTTT. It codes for CASSLESGSGNTEAFF.

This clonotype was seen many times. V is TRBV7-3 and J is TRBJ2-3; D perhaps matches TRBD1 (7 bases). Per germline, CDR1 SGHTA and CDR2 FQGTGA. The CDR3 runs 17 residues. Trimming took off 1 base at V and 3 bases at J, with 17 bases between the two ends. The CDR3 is CASSLNEMTGRTDTQYF. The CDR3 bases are TGTGCCAGCAGCTTAAATGAGATGACAGGGAGGACAGATACGCAGTATTTT. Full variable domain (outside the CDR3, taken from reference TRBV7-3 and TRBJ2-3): GAGVSQTPSNKVTEKGKYVELRCDPISGHTALYWYRQSLGQGPEFLIYFQGTGAADDSGLPNDRFFAVRPEGSVSTLKIQRTERGDSAVYLCASSLNEMTGRTDTQYFGPGTRLTVL.